This T cell receptor (beta chain) came from a study of blood T cells in healthy people across ages (dated by TCRdb to 2015 to 2017). As for the study more broadly: In model experiments, template switching captured roughly one uniquely barcoded TCR beta cDNA molecule for every two T cells. Age-related changes in TCR beta repertoire diversity were measured in the study by deep sequencing normalized with unique cDNA molecular identifiers. The donors were divided into four age groups: young (average about 15 years), middle-aged (under 40), aged (around 67) and long-lived (around 80). Donors of different ages were randomly distributed across sequencing lanes to avoid experimental bias. Two additional independent replicas of 1 million unique cDNA reads from the same blood draw were analyzed for two donors (one aged 18 to 29 and one aged 80 or older).

Donors were approximately 42 systemically healthy Caucasian individuals from Russia aged roughly 6 to 100 years. Roughly 10 milliliters of peripheral blood were drawn from each donor into EDTA-treated Vacutainer tubes. Ficoll-Paque density-gradient centrifugation was used to isolate PBMCs, with at least 6.5 million per sample. Total RNA, at least 5 micrograms per sample, was extracted from PBMCs with Trizol reagent. Naive CD45RAhigh/CD27high T cell percentages were measured by flow cytometry on a PBMC aliquot from every donor. From cysteine to phenylalanine, the CDR3 is 16 amino acids long. The retained sequence is limited to the CDR3, 48 bases, with the frame set at the first base. V and J are truncated by 4 bases and 0 bases respectively, leaving an intervening sequence of 15 bases. The germline V gene (reference sequence) sets CDR1 to LGHDT and CDR2 to YNNKEL. Findings and caveats that apply to the study as a whole: Conclusive comparison of naive and antigen-experienced compartments was prevented by the profiling of bulk unsorted PBMCs. Because donor CMV infection status was unknown, age-related changes in expanded clonotypes were potentially confounded. The percentage of naive T cells measured by flow cytometry correlated strongly with observed TCR beta diversity. Compared with the aged group, the long-lived group had more naive CD4+ T cells, fewer expanded clones and increased TCR diversity, a pattern suggesting age selection. Estimates of total diversity from one million sequenced T cells were regarded as lower bounds and underestimates. As age increased, observed TCR beta diversity per million T cells dropped in a roughly linear way, and a significant reduction was already evident by age about 40.

Concerning this clonotype itself: The antigen it recognizes is unknown. No much larger clonotype is one base removed from it; base qualities were not supplied.

Receptor libraries were prepared by 5' RACE. The sequencing machine was an Illumina HiSeq 2500. A second PCR of roughly 6 to 12 cycles was performed with a sample-barcoded 5' primer and a J-beta primer mix. Each TCR beta cDNA molecule received a unique molecular identifier from a template-switch 5' adaptor carrying 12 random nucleotides. Each sample yielded at least 2.5 million CDR3-containing paired-end reads. First-strand cDNA synthesis was performed from all RNA using the Mint cDNA synthesis kit, with priming by a TRBC-specific oligonucleotide. Following uracil-DNA glycosylase treatment, all cDNA underwent a first 18-cycle PCR with the universal primers M1SS and BC2_uni_R. The paper's data handling went like this. Each sample was normalized by randomly selecting 1 million high-quality reads, each carrying a distinct molecular identifier. Instead of being binned into consensus sequences, reads with shared molecular identifiers were discarded. MiTCR, set to a Q25 quality threshold and the strictest error-elimination algorithm, was used for CDR3 identification, clonotype clustering and error correction. Lower-bound total TCR beta diversity was estimated with a nonparametric unseen species model using Euler transformation. Clones were called with MiXCR by TCRdb after fastp trimmed the public reads at Q25, and only in-frame beta chains were retained. Entries that share a CDR3 protein sequence are merged under the most common genes and DNA. TCRdb assigned the V and J calls; the authors' analysis was not used. The sample includes over a million distinct CDR3 sequences, with around 42% observed a single time. 7.9% of the sample is taken by the ten largest.

Sequenced input: blood. The chain employs TRBV3-1 and TRBJ1-2; the D segment cannot be called with confidence. The sequence was collected from a woman aged 18-30 years in good health. In nucleotide form, the sequence is TGTGCCAGCAGCCCGAGTGACGGCCCCGCTAACTATGGCTACACCTTC. It translates as CASSPSDGPANYGYTF.